The sample holds a few counts of the clone carrying this T cell receptor beta chain. HTBI primers from iRepertoire and Arm-PCR of CDR3 regions yielded the TCR beta libraries. Via MiXCR, TCRdb re-called the multiplex PCR reads, giving one row per CDR3 protein. This table holds 650,000 to 850,000 distinct CDR3 sequences, about 32% found once. The sample comes from a study of regulatory T cells in long-lasting Graves disease. The time point here: persistent/refractory GD, antithyroid drugs over 5 years with positive TRAb. The TCR library was made from RNA extracted from PBMCs. An endocrinology unit in Xi'an, China, supplied the patients. This specimen was peripheral blood mononuclear cells (PBMCs), taken when the disease was refractory, from a patient treated with antithyroid drugs. The clonotype comes from a female donor with Graves disease.

The CDR3 loop reads CASSIVNDYGYTF. The CDR3 region has the DNA TGTGCCAGTAGTATTGTGAATGACTATGGCTACACCTTC. The chain has TRBV19 and TRBJ1-2; D remains unclear. V lost 3 bases and J lost 3, with 8 bases in between. The germline CDR1 and CDR2 sequences are LNHDA and SQIVND (reference sequence). This CDR3 has 13 amino acids.